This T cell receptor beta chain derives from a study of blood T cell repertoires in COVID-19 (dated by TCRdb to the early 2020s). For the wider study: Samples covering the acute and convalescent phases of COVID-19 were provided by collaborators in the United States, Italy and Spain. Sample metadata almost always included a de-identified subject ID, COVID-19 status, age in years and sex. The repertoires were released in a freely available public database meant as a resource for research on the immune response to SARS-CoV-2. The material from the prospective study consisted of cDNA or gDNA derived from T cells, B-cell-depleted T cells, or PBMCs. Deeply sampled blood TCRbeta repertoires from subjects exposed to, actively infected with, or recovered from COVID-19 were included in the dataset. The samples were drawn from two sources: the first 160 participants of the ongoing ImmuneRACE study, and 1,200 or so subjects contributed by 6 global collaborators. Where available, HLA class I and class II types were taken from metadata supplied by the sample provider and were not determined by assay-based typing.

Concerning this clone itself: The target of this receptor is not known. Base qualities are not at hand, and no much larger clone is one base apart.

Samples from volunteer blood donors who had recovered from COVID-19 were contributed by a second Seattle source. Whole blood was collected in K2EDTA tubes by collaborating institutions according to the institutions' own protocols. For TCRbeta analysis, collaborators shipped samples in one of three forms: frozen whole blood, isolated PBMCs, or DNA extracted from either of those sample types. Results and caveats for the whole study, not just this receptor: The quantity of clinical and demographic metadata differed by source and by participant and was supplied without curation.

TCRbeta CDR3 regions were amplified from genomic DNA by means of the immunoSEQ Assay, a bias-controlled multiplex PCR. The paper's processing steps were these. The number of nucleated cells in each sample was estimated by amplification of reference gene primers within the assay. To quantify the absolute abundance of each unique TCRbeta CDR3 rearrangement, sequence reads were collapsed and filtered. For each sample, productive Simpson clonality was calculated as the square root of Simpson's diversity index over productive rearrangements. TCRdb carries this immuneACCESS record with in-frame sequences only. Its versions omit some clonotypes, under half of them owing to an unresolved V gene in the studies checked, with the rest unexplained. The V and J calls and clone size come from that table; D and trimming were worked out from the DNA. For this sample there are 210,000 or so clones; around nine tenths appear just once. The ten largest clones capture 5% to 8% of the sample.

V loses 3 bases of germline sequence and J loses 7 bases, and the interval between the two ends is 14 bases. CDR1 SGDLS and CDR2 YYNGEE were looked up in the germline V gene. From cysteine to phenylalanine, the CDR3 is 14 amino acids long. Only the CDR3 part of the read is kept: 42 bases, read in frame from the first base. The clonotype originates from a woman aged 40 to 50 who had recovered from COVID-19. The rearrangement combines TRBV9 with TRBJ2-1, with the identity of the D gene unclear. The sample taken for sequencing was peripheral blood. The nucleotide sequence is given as TGTGCCAGCAGCGCCCGGGTCCCGCTGAATGAGCAGTTCTTC. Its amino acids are CASSARVPLNEQFF.